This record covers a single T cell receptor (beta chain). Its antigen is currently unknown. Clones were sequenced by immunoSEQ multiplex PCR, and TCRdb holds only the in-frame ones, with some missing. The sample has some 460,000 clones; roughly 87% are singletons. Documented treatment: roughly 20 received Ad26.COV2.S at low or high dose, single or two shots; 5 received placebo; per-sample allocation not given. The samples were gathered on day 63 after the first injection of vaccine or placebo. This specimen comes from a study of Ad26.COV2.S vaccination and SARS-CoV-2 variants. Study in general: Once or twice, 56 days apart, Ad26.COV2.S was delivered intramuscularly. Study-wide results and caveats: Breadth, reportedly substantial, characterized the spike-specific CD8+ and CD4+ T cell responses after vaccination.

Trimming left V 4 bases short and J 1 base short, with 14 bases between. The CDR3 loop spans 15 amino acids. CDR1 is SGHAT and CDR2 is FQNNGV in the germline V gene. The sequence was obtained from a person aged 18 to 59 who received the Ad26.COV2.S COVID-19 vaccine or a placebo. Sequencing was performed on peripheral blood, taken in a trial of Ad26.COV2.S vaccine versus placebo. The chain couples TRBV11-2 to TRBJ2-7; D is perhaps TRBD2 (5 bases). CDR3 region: CASSWADGGSYEQYF. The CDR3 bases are TGTGCCAGCAGCTGGGCGGACGGCGGGTCCTACGAGCAGTACTTC.